Shown below are 14 T cell receptor beta chains from a single sample sequenced in a study of blood T cell repertoires in COVID-19. TCRdb keeps only in-frame clones here, not all; method: immunoSEQ multiplex PCR. The sample has 83,000 or so clones; around nine tenths are singletons. Material for sequencing was peripheral blood. These receptors came from an elderly man with active or convalescent COVID-19.

V gene TRBV12-3 or TRBV12-4 combines with J gene TRBJ1-1; 10 bases fit TRBD1. The CDR3 sequence is 13 residues long. J gave up 4 bases and V 6 bases, and 2 bases lay outside the gene matches. The CDR3 spells CASRGQGFTEAFF. In nucleotides, the CDR3 is TGTGCCAGCAGGGGACAGGGGTTCACTGAAGCTTTCTTT.

The V and J genes are TRBV15 and TRBJ2-5, with TRBD2 matching over 8 bases. The CDR3 totals 17 residues. Looked up from germline, CDR1 is LNHNV and CDR2 is YYDKDF (reference sequence). With 1 base clipped from V and 4 bases from J, the junction kept 11 bases outside the gene matches. CDR3 loop: CATSRGGAGGLGETQYF. The CDR3 DNA sequence: TGTGCCACCAGCAGAGGTGGTGCGGGGGGACTCGGAGAGACCCAGTACTTC.

The rearrangement uses TRBV5-4 and TRBJ1-2; D is unclear. V gave up 0 bases and J gave up 4 bases, with 10 bases separating them. Looked up from germline, CDR1 is SGHNT and CDR2 is YYREEE (reference sequence). This CDR3 is built from 14 residues. The CDR3 DNA follows: TGTGCCAGCAGCTTGGATCACGATAGCTATGGCTACACCTTC. Translation gives CASSLDHDSYGYTF.

The gene calls are TRBV5-1 and TRBJ2-1; 8 bases fit TRBD1. Trimming at V came to 0 bases and at J to 9 bases, leaving 5 bases not matched to a gene. Per germline, CDR1 SGHRS and CDR2 YFSETQ. This CDR3 has 14 residues. CDR3 sequence: CASSLGQGAGEQFF. The CDR3 nucleotides are TGCGCCAGCAGCTTGGGTCAGGGGGCAGGTGAGCAGTTCTTC.

This rearrangement joins TRBV3-1 (or the pseudogene TRBV3-2) to TRBJ2-7, with D perhaps TRBD1 (6 bases). The germline V and J ends were trimmed by 0 bases and 7 bases, with 16 bases remaining between them. CDR1 is LGHDT and CDR2 is YNNKEL in the germline V gene (reference sequence). This CDR3 spans 15 amino acids. CDR3 region: CASSQDVGAQGEQYV. The DNA for the CDR3 is TGTGCCAGCAGCCAAGATGTGGGGGCCCAGGGGGAGCAGTACGTC.

The rearrangement uses TRBV19 and TRBJ2-5, with 9 bases that match TRBD2. In germline, CDR1 is LNHDA, CDR2 SQIVND (reference sequence). Trimming cost V 4 bases and J 4 bases; bases outside gene matches: 4. This CDR3 is 14 amino acids long. In DNA, the CDR3 is TGTGCCAGTAGTAGCGGGGGGGCCGGAGAGACCCAGTACTTC. It specifies CASSSGGAGETQYF.

The chain carries TRBV11-3 and TRBJ2-1, with TRBD2 identical over 10 bases. V was pared by 5 bases and J by 4 bases, with 11 bases of the junction left unmatched. Germline V CDR1 and CDR2: SGHNT, YENEEA. This CDR3 has 17 amino acids. CDR3 DNA sequence: TGTGCCAGCAGCGCTGGAAGGACTAGCGGACATTACAATGAGCAGTTCTTC. This encodes CASSAGRTSGHYNEQFF. Based on the CDR3 plus reference TRBV11-3 and TRBJ2-1, the full variable domain is EAGVVQSPRYKIIEKKQPVAFWCNPISGHNTLYWYLQNLGQGPELLIRYENEEAVDDSQLPKDRFSAERLKGVDSTLKIQPAELGDSAVYLCASSAGRTSGHYNEQFFGPGTRLTVL.

This clone was recorded only once. The J gene is TRBJ2-5, the V gene TRBV7-2; TRBD1 is a possible D gene (6 bases). The CDR3 consists of 14 residues. V dropped 11 bases and J dropped 5 bases, with 21 bases sitting between them. Germline V gene sequence: CDR1 SGHTA, CDR2 FQGNSA. CDR3: CAVAGTLRTETQYF. For the CDR3, the DNA is TGTGCCGTGGCCGGGACACTGAGGACGGAGACCCAGTACTTC.

V gene TRBV6-6 combines with J gene TRBJ1-5; 8 bases agree with TRBD1. Looked up from germline, CDR1 is MNHNY and CDR2 is SVGAGI (reference sequence). The J segment lost 4 bases and the V segment lost 5 bases, leaving 10 bases of the junction unmatched. The CDR3 runs 16 residues. For the CDR3, the DNA is TGTGCCAGCAGTCCCTCTGGACAGGGCACTAATCAGCCCCAGCATTTT. Translated: CASSPSGQGTNQPQHF.

V is TRBV2 and J is TRBJ2-3; 14 nucleotides line up with TRBD2. The CDR3 is made up of 16 amino acids. The junction had 4 bases not matched to a gene; V was cut back by 4 bases and J by 4 bases. CDR1 is SNHLY and CDR2 is FYNNEI in the germline V gene. The CDR3 loop reads CASSGGTSGSSDTQYF. The CDR3 DNA reads TGTGCCAGCAGTGGGGGGACTAGCGGGAGCTCAGATACGCAGTATTTT.

This chain connects TRBV5-1 to TRBJ2-1, with 16 bases fitting TRBD2. The CDR3 is 18 residues long. Germline V gene data show CDR1 as SGHRS and CDR2 as YFSETQ. Trimming removed 4 bases from V and 2 bases from J; junction bases left unmatched: 6. The CDR3, as DNA: TGCGCCAGCAGCCCGGGACTAGCGGGGGGGCGGACCTACAATGAGCAGTTCTTC. This encodes CASSPGLAGGRTYNEQFF.

J is TRBJ1-1 and V is TRBV30; D is undetermined. V was shortened by 5 bases and J by 10 bases, with 17 bases between the two germline ends. The CDR3 length is 12 residues. Germline V gives CDR1 GTSNPN, CDR2 SVGIG (reference sequence). The CDR3 here is CAWAESRARAFF. The CDR3 region has the DNA TGTGCCTGGGCGGAGTCGCGGGCCAGAGCTTTCTTT.

This chain connects TRBV6-2 or TRBV6-3 to TRBJ1-3; tentatively, D is TRBD1 (6 bases). The germline V gene has CDR1 MNHEY and CDR2 SVGEGT. The V gene lost 2 bases and the J gene lost 0 bases, with 11 bases spanning the gap. This CDR3 region has 16 residues. The CDR3 here is CASSYAGAGSGNTIYF. The CDR3 DNA sequence: TGTGCCAGCAGTTACGCGGGGGCAGGCTCTGGAAACACCATATATTTT.

V usage is TRBV21-1 and J usage is TRBJ1-1; no check of the table's D call, TRBD1, against the DNA was made. TRBV21-1 is listed as a pseudogene. CDR3 length: 12 amino acids. The CDR3 reads CAIRQGDTEAFF. In nucleotides, the CDR3 is TGTGCCATCCGTCAGGGGGACACTGAAGCTTTCTTT.